This T cell receptor beta chain came from a study of spatial heterogeneity in lung cancer. Study overall: Each distinct TCR and UMI combination averaged more than ten appearances in raw reads.

TCRdb redid the calling of the 5' RACE reads with MiXCR, one entry per CDR3 protein. Of more than 25,000 distinct CDR3 sequences in the sample, roughly 5.7% were seen once. The CDR3 has 13 amino acids. Germline-derived CDR1 and CDR2 are LGHDT and YNNKEL (reference sequence). V was cut by 3 bases and J by 7 bases, with 10 bases left in between. The time point was: blood at routine non-recurrence follow-up after resection. This clonotype was seen at least ten times. The sequence was collected from a female donor with early-stage non-small cell lung cancer. Sequencing was performed on PBMCs, taken at follow-up. The genes are TRBV3-1 and TRBJ1-5; maybe TRBD1 (5 bases). The CDR3 coding sequence is TGTGCCAGCAGCCAGGCGCGGGGGCAGCCCCAGCATTTT. Its translation: CASSQARGQPQHF.